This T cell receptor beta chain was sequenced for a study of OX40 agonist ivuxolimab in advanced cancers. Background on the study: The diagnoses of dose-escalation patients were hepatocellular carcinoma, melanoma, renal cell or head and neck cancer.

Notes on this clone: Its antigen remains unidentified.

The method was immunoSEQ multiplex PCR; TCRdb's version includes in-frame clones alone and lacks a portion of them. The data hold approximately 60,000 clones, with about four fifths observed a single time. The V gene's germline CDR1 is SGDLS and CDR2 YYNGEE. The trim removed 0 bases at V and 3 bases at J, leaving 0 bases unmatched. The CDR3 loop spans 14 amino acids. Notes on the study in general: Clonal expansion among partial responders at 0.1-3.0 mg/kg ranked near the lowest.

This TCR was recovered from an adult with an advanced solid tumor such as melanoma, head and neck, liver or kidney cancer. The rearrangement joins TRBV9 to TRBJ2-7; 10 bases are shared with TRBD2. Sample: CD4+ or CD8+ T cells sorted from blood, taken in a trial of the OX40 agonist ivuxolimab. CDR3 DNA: TGTGCCAGCAGCGTAGGGACTAGCGGCTACGAGCAGTACTTC. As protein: CASSVGTSGYEQYF.